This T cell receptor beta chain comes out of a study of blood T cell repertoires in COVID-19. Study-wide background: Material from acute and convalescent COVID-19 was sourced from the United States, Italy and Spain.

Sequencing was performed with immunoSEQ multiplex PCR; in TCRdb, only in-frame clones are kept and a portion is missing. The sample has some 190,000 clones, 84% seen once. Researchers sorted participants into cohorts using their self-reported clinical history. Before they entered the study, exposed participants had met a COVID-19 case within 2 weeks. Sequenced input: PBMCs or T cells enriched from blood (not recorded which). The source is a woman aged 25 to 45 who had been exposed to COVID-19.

The CDR3 DNA follows: TGTGCCAGCAGCGGGGGCGGACAGGTGCAAGAGACCCAGTACTTC. This gives the protein CASSGGGQVQETQYF. The chain employs TRBV6-5 and TRBJ2-5; perhaps TRBD1 as D (7 bases). V shed 6 bases and J shed 2 bases, with 16 bases lying between them. CDR3 length: 15 residues. CDR1 MNHEY and CDR2 SVGAGI come from the germline V gene.